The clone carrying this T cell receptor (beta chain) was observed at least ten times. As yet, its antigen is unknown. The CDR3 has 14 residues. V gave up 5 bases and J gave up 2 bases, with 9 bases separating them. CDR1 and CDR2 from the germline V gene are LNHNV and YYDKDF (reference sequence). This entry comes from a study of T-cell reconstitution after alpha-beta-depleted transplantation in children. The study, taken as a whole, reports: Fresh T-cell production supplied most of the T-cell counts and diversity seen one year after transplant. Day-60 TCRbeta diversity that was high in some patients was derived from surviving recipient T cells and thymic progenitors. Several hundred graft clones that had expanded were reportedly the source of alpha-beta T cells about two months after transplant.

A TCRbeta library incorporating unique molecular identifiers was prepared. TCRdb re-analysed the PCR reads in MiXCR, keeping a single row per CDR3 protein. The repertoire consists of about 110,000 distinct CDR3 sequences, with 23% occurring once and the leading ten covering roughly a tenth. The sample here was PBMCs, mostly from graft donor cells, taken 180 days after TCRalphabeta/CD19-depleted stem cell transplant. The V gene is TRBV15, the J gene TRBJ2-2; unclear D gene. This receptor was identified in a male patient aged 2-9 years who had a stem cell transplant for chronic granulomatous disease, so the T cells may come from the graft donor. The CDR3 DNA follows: TGTGCCACCAGCCGGCAGGCAAACACCGGGGAGCTGTTTTTT. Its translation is CATSRQANTGELFF.